This T cell receptor beta chain was retrieved from a study of control samples from healthy donors and cancer patients (dated by TCRdb to about 2020). This clone has a handful of counts. There is no known antigen for this receptor. Base qualities are missing; no much larger clone stands one base away. In the germline V gene, CDR1 corresponds to SGHVS and CDR2 to FNYEAQ. Taken from cysteine to phenylalanine, the CDR3 has 15 residues. The kept DNA is CDR3 alone, 45 bases in frame from the first base. V is pruned by 1 base and J by 5 bases, leaving 7 bases of the junction without a gene match. The library was obtained by the immunoSEQ multiplex PCR assay. Imported from immuneACCESS, the table was reduced by TCRdb to in-frame sequences with V and J called. These copies leave out some clones; in studies compared against another copy, an unresolved V gene accounts for under half, and the cause of the remainder is not known. Counted in this sample were approximately 70,000 clones; about nine tenths of them appeared once. The ten largest make up around 1.3% of the sample.

This receptor was taken from a woman aged 45-65 years with colorectal cancer. The rearrangement combines TRBV7-6 with TRBJ2-5; TRBD2 aligns with 7 central bases. The sample comprised PBMCs. The CDR3 has the sequence CASSLVPSGWETQYF. DNA sequence: TGTGCCAGCAGCTTAGTTCCTAGCGGATGGGAGACCCAGTACTTC.